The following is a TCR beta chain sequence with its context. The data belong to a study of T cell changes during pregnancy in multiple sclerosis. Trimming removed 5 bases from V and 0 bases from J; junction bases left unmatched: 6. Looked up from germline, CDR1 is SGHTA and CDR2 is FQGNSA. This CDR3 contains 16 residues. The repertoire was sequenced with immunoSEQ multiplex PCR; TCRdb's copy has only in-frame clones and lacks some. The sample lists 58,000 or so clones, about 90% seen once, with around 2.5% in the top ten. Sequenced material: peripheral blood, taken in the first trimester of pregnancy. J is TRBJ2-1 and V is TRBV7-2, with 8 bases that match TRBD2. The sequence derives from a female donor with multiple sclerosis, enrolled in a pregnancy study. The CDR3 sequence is CASSPIAGTSYNEQFF. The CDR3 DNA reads TGTGCCAGCAGCCCCATAGCGGGGACCTCCTACAATGAGCAGTTCTTC.